Each of the 26 T cell receptor beta chains below was sequenced from the same sample in a study of blood T cells in healthy people across ages. Next came a second PCR, run for roughly 7 to 12 cycles, which used a sample-barcoded 5' primer along with a J-beta primer mix. TCRdb independently ran MiXCR on the 5' RACE reads; one entry per CDR3 protein. The table lists 1,500,000 or so distinct CDR3 sequences, approximately 59% of them singletons, with 6.5% to 8.5% in the top ten. Sequenced input: blood. Receptor source: a man aged 18 to 29 in good health.

This chain joins TRBV27 and TRBJ2-5, with 8 bases aligning to TRBD2. J lost 4 bases, V lost 8 bases, and 9 bases had no gene match. Germline CDR1 MNHEY, CDR2 SMNVEV (reference sequence). CDR3 length equals 14 residues. In DNA, the CDR3 is TGTGCCAGCGGCCACAGCGGGAGAGGAGAGACCCAGTACTTC. It is translated as CASGHSGRGETQYF.

The gene calls are TRBV7-2 and TRBJ1-1, with 8 nucleotides matching TRBD1. This CDR3 contains 16 residues. CDR1 SGHTA and CDR2 FQGNSA come from the germline V gene. Trimming removed 5 bases from V and 4 bases from J; junction bases left unmatched: 12. The CDR3 DNA sequence: TGTGCCAGCAGCGGGCGATCGACAGGGGCGGGCACTGAAGCTTTCTTT. Residues: CASSGRSTGAGTEAFF.

The DNA for the CDR3 is TGTGCCAGCACCAAGGGGCAGGGACCCTCCTACGAGCAGTACTTC. Protein: CASTKGQGPSYEQYF. The rearrangement links TRBV3-1 to TRBJ2-7; D may correspond to TRBD1 or TRBD2 (5 bases each). Germline CDR1 and CDR2: LGHDT and YNNKEL (reference sequence). This CDR3 has 15 residues. Trimming pared 7 bases from V and 0 bases from J, leaving 16 bases between.

The chain has TRBV5-1 and TRBJ2-1; 9 bases fit TRBD2. CDR1 is SGHRS and CDR2 is YFSETQ in the germline V gene. V was clipped by 1 base and J by 0 bases; unmatched bases: 2. This CDR3 contains 16 residues. The CDR3 bases are TGCGCCAGCAGCTTGCCTAGCGGGGCCTCCTACAATGAGCAGTTCTTC. Translation: CASSLPSGASYNEQFF.

This chain uses TRBV7-2 with TRBJ1-5; D gene uncertain. The CDR3 consists of 13 residues. Trimming shortened V by 5 bases and J by 2 bases, and 7 bases separated the two germline ends. Germline V lookup: CDR1 SGHTA, CDR2 FQGNSA. The CDR3 here is CASSAVGNQPQHF. DNA for the CDR3: TGTGCCAGCAGCGCGGTCGGCAATCAGCCCCAGCATTTT. The complete variable domain, with remaining parts taken from reference TRBV7-2 and TRBJ1-5, reads GAGVSQSPSNKVTEKGKDVELRCDPISGHTALYWYRQSLGQGLEFLIYFQGNSAPDKSGLPSDRFSAERTGGSVSTLTIQRTQQEDSAVYLCASSAVGNQPQHFGDGTRLSIL.

The V and J genes are TRBV28 and TRBJ2-1; 11 bases match TRBD2. The DNA matches TRBJ2-7 better at its end, which makes the J call doubtful. The germline CDR1 and CDR2 sequences are MDHEN and SYDVKM. The length of the CDR3 is 17 residues. The CDR3 is CASSLLVLAGGSNEQYF. The DNA for the CDR3 is TGTGCCAGCAGTTTATTAGTCCTAGCGGGAGGTAGCAATGAGCAGTACTTC.

V usage is TRBV4-2 and J usage is TRBJ2-7, with a possible D match to TRBD1 (6 bases). Between the trimmed V and J ends, which lost 3 bases and 7 bases, there was a span of 19 bases. CDR3 length: 15 amino acids. Germline-derived CDR1 and CDR2 are LGHNA and YNFKEQ. The CDR3 loop reads CASSHGNRVDNEQYF. CDR3 DNA sequence: TGTGCCAGCAGCCATGGCAACAGGGTAGACAATGAGCAGTACTTC.

The chain uses TRBV29-1 and TRBJ2-3; 11 positions agree with TRBD2. Germline V CDR1 and CDR2: SQVTM, ANQGSEA. J gave up 8 bases and V 4 bases, and 5 bases lay outside the gene matches. The CDR3 spans 13 residues. CDR3 DNA: TGCAGCGTTGTAGCGGGAGGGGGTGGTACGCAGTATTTT. It encodes CSVVAGGGGTQYF.

This chain uses TRBV7-9 with TRBJ1-2, with D unclear. This CDR3 is 13 amino acids long. Germline-derived CDR1 and CDR2 are SEHNR and FQNEAQ (reference sequence). V dropped 1 base and J dropped 2 bases, with 5 bases sitting between them. For the CDR3, the DNA is TGTGCCAGCAGCTTAGAATGGAACTATGGCTACACCTTC. It is translated as CASSLEWNYGYTF.

This chain connects TRBV6-6 to TRBJ1-1; tentatively, D is TRBD1 (6 bases). V lost 4 bases to trimming and J lost 11 bases, with 17 bases between them. Germline assignment: CDR1 MNHNY and CDR2 SVGAGI (reference sequence). This CDR3 comprises 13 residues. The CDR3 reads CASSSLGQWQAFF. The CDR3 coding sequence is TGTGCCAGCAGTTCACTTGGACAGTGGCAGGCTTTCTTT.

The chain links TRBV6-5 to TRBJ1-1, with 10 nucleotides matching TRBD1. The junction had 10 bases not matched to a gene; V was cut back by 2 bases and J by 7 bases. The CDR3 loop spans 16 amino acids. Germline assignment: CDR1 MNHEY and CDR2 SVGAGI. In DNA form, the CDR3 reads TGTGCCAGCAGTTACCTATACCGGGACAGGGGTTATGAAGCTTTCTTT. Translated, it gives CASSYLYRDRGYEAFF.

This chain links TRBV10-3 with TRBJ1-3, with 11 bases matching TRBD1. After removal of 11 bases from V and 4 bases from J, the junction contained 7 bases not matched to a gene. The CDR3 is 14 amino acids. Per the germline V gene, CDR1 is ENHRY and CDR2 is SYGVKD. CDR3 protein: CASRDRGDGNTIYF. The DNA of the CDR3 is TGTGCCTCCCGGGACAGGGGGGACGGAAACACCATATATTTT.

The count of this clonotype is one. The chain is built from TRBV20-1 and TRBJ1-5; the D is unclear. Trimming took off 0 bases at V and 10 bases at J, with 16 bases between the two ends. Germline V gene lookup returns CDR1 DFQATT and CDR2 SNEGSKA (reference sequence). The CDR3 has 14 residues. The CDR3 is CSARDLSGVQPQHF. In nucleotides, the CDR3 is TGCAGTGCTAGAGATCTCTCCGGGGTCCAACCCCAGCATTTT.

The chain recombines TRBV11-2 with TRBJ2-3; the match to TRBD2 covers 8 bases. Trimming cost V 0 bases and J 2 bases; bases outside gene matches: 4. There are 16 residues in the CDR3. CDR1 is SGHAT and CDR2 is FQNNGV in the germline V gene. As DNA, the CDR3 is TGTGCCAGCAGCTTAGAACCGGGACTAGTCACAGATACGCAGTATTTT. Protein product: CASSLEPGLVTDTQYF. Filled out from reference TRBV11-2 and TRBJ2-3, the complete variable domain reads EAGVAQSPRYKIIEKRQSVAFWCNPISGHATLYWYQQILGQGPKLLIQFQNNGVVDDSQLPKDRFSAERLKGVDSTLKIQPAKLEDSAVYLCASSLEPGLVTDTQYFGPGTRLTVL.

V gene TRBV3-1 combines with J gene TRBJ2-5, with D tentatively TRBD2 (5 bases). Trimming pared 5 bases from V and 2 bases from J, leaving 9 bases between. CDR3 length: 13 amino acids. Germline V CDR1 and CDR2: LGHDT, YNNKEL (reference sequence). The CDR3: CASSDREQETQYF. The CDR3 bases are TGTGCCAGCAGCGACCGGGAACAAGAGACCCAGTACTTC.

The V and J genes are TRBV5-1 and TRBJ2-7; weak D call: TRBD1 (5 bases). The DNA end is more similar to TRBJ2-5, so the J call may be wrong. From germline, CDR1 is SGHRS and CDR2 YFSETQ. The CDR3 totals 16 residues. The CDR3 reads CASSPFLGRGRETQYF. The CDR3 DNA follows: TGCGCCAGCAGCCCATTTTTAGGTAGGGGCCGGGAGACCCAGTACTTC.

V gene TRBV11-2 combines with J gene TRBJ1-4; no reliable D call. The CDR3 contains 15 residues. The germline V gene has CDR1 SGHAT and CDR2 FQNNGV. V shed 0 bases and J shed 12 bases, with 17 bases lying between them. CDR3 DNA: TGTGCCAGCAGCTTAGAACAGTTTTCGGCTTCGGAACTGTTTTTT. It encodes CASSLEQFSASELFF.

The chain uses TRBV27 and TRBJ2-6; D uncertain. The CDR3 has 16 residues. Trimming shortened V by 1 base and J by 1 base, and 8 bases separated the two germline ends. CDR1 is MNHEY and CDR2 is SMNVEV in the germline V gene (reference sequence). The CDR3 protein is CASSLFRVSGANVLTF. The CDR3 region has the DNA TGTGCCAGCAGTTTATTTAGGGTTTCTGGGGCCAACGTCCTGACTTTC. Drawing the rest from reference TRBV27 and TRBJ2-6, the complete variable domain is EAQVTQNPRYLITVTGKKLTVTCSQNMNHEYMSWYRQDPGLGLRQIYYSMNVEVTDKGDVPEGYKVSRKEKRNFPLILESPSPNQTSLYFCASSLFRVSGANVLTFGAGSRLTVL.

The chain combines TRBV10-3 with TRBJ2-3, with TRBD2 identical over 13 bases. Germline CDR1 reads ENHRY; CDR2 reads SYGVKD. Trimming at V came to 3 bases and at J to 3 bases, leaving 6 bases not matched to a gene. The CDR3 has 17 residues. The CDR3, as DNA: TGTGCCATCAGTGACACTAGCGGGAGGGGTTCTACAGATACGCAGTATTTT. This gives the protein CAISDTSGRGSTDTQYF.

The sample holds one count of this clonotype. This chain links TRBV6-5 with TRBJ1-2; D is perhaps TRBD1 (5 bases). V gave up 7 bases and J gave up 8 bases, with 14 bases separating them. Looked up from germline, CDR1 is MNHEY and CDR2 is SVGAGI. The CDR3 has 12 residues. The CDR3 protein is CASTRGGSGYTF. The CDR3 nucleotides read TGTGCCAGCACCCGGGGGGGATCCGGCTACACCTTC.

This clonotype was detected only a few times. The chain combines TRBV7-9 with TRBJ1-4; D is unclear. CDR3 length: 13 amino acids. Trimming shortened V by 0 bases and J by 6 bases, and 5 bases separated the two germline ends. Germline V CDR1 and CDR2: SEHNR, FQNEAQ (reference sequence). CDR3 DNA sequence: TGTGCCAGCAGCTTAGCTGGGGATGAAAAACTGTTTTTT. It yields the protein CASSLAGDEKLFF.

As DNA, the CDR3 is TGCAGTGCTAGTCGCGGGATCAGTGAGCAGTACTTC. The encoded protein is CSASRGISEQYF. The chain has TRBV20-1 and TRBJ2-7; maybe TRBD2 (6 bases). Deletions cut 3 bases from V and 7 bases from J, with 13 bases between. CDR3 length: 12 amino acids. Germline V CDR1 and CDR2: DFQATT, SNEGSKA (reference sequence).

The rearrangement joins TRBV20-1 to TRBJ2-7, with TRBD1 matching over 9 bases. Trimming cost V 1 base and J 2 bases; bases outside gene matches: 12. The CDR3 is 17 residues long. Germline CDR1 DFQATT, CDR2 SNEGSKA (reference sequence). CDR3 in amino acids: CSARANQGQGNPYEQYF. CDR3 bases: TGCAGTGCTAGAGCAAACCAGGGACAGGGAAATCCCTACGAGCAGTACTTC.

V and J are TRBV6-6 and TRBJ2-5; D ambiguous. This CDR3 has 13 residues. From germline, CDR1 is MNHNY and CDR2 SVGAGI (reference sequence). V dropped 4 bases and J dropped 7 bases, with 13 bases sitting between them. CDR3 sequence reads: CASSWPPDGTQYF. CDR3 nucleotide sequence: TGTGCCAGCAGTTGGCCCCCGGATGGGACCCAGTACTTC.

This clonotype is a singleton in its sample. This chain links TRBV20-1 with TRBJ1-6; D is possibly TRBD1 (5 bases). The V gene lost 6 bases and the J gene lost 9 bases, with 18 bases spanning the gap. The germline V gene encodes CDR1 DFQATT and CDR2 SNEGSKA (reference sequence). The CDR3 runs 14 residues. DNA for the CDR3: TGCAGTGCCATAACCGACAGAGGATTTTCACCCCTCCACTTT. Translated, it gives CSAITDRGFSPLHF.

This clonotype was recorded a few times. The CDR3 loop reads CASSAFGQSYEQYF. DNA for the CDR3: TGCGCCAGCAGTGCCTTCGGACAGTCCTACGAGCAGTACTTC. This chain uses TRBV10-1 with TRBJ2-7; possible D gene TRBD1, 6 bases. This CDR3 is 14 amino acids long. The V end was cut by 4 bases, the J end by 1 base, with 11 bases between. The germline V gene has CDR1 WNHNN and CDR2 SYGVQD (reference sequence).